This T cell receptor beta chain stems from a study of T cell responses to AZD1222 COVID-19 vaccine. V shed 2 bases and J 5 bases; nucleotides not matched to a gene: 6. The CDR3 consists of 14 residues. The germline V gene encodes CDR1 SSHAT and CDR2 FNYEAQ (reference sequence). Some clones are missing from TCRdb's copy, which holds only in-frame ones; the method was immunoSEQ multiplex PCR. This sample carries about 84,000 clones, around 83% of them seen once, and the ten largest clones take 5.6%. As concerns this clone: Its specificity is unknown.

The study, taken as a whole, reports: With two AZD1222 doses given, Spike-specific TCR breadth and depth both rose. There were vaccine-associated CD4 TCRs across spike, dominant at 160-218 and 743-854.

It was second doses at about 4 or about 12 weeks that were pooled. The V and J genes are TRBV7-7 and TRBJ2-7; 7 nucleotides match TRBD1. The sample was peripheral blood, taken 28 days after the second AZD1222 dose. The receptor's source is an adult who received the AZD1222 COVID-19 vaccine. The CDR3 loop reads CASSLNPGGDEQYF. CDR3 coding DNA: TGTGCCAGCAGCTTAAATCCAGGGGGAGACGAGCAGTACTTC. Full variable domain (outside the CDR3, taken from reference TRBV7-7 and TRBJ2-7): GAGVSQSPRYKVTKRGQDVTLRCDPISSHATLYWYQQALGQGPEFLTYFNYEAQPDKSGLPSDRFSAERPEGSISTLTIQRTEQRDSAMYRCASSLNPGGDEQYFGPGTRLTVT.